This T cell receptor (beta chain) was identified in a study of shared clonotypes between healthy human individuals. Clones were read by immunoSEQ multiplex PCR, and TCRdb kept only the in-frame ones, dropping some. The data show some 2 million clones, about 95% seen once. Terminally differentiated effector memory CD45RA+ cells were excluded from the naive CD8 cells, which were CD45RO-negative and positively selected for CCR7. Sequenced sample: naive CD8+ T cells sorted from blood. The sequence derives from a man between 18 and 35 years old in good health.

CDR3 amino acids: CASSYGTGGSREQFF. CDR3 DNA: TGTGCCAGCAGTTACGGGACAGGGGGATCTAGAGAGCAGTTCTTC. The genes are TRBV6-5 and TRBJ2-1; TRBD1 agrees at 11 bases. The CDR3 is 15 amino acids. The V gene's germline CDR1 is MNHEY and CDR2 SVGAGI. The V and J ends lost 2 bases and 10 bases, in that order; junction bases with no gene match: 7.